Listed below are T cell receptor beta chains from one sample, sequenced in a study of somatic mutations in cytotoxic T cells in rheumatoid arthritis. Assay: immunoSEQ multiplex PCR; the TCRdb copy retains only in-frame clones and omits some. The data show 10,000 to 13,000 clones, around 79% seen once. Sequenced: CD8+ T cells sorted from blood. The receptors shown here come from an adult with rheumatoid arthritis. The CDR3 runs from the conserved cysteine through the conserved F or W. A D gene is named only where the DNA matches it firmly. Clone size, where shown, is once, few, many, or a class for clones that have expanded.

CDR3aa | CDR3nt | abundance | j_gene | v_gene | d_gene
CASSEGPQTDEQYF | TGTGCCAGCAGCGAGGGACCGCAAACCGACGAGCAGTACTTC | - | TRBJ2-7 | TRBV9 | -
CASDTGENTEAFF | TGTGCCAGTGACACTGGGGAGAACACTGAAGCTTTCTTT | - | TRBJ1-1 | TRBV19 | -
CASSRDSVNEQFF | TGTGCCAGCAGTCGGGATTCCGTCAATGAGCAGTTCTTC | - | TRBJ2-1 | TRBV27 | -
CASSSTGVNTEAFF | TGTGCCAGCAGTTCGACAGGGGTGAACACTGAAGCTTTCTTT | - | TRBJ1-1 | TRBV6-5 | TRBD1
CASSVSLEGENTEAFF | TGTGCCAGCAGCGTTTCCCTCGAGGGGGAGAACACTGAAGCTTTCTTT | - | TRBJ1-1 | TRBV9 | -
CASSIVSGELFF | TGTGCCAGTAGTATCGTATCCGGGGAGCTGTTTTTT | - | TRBJ2-2 | TRBV19 | -
CASSVGEGGNTEAFF | TGTGCCAGCAGCGTAGGTGAAGGGGGGAACACTGAAGCTTTCTTT | few | TRBJ1-1 | TRBV9 | -
CASSHLGRDRNEQYF | TGCGCCAGCAGCCATCTAGGCAGGGACCGTAACGAGCAGTACTTC | - | TRBJ2-7 | TRBV4-1 | -
CATSRDRGVETQYF | TGTGCCACCAGCAGAGATCGTGGGGTAGAGACCCAGTACTTC | - | TRBJ2-5 | TRBV15 | -
CASSSRDLSGNTIYF | TGTGCCAGCAGCTCCAGGGACCTCTCTGGAAACACCATATATTTT | - | TRBJ1-3 | TRBV7-9 | -
CASSSIYGTGNPGNTIYF | TGTGCCAGCAGTTCCATTTACGGGACAGGGAATCCTGGAAACACCATATATTTT | - | TRBJ1-3 | TRBV27 | TRBD1
CSARPGLADPSYNEQFF | TGCAGCGCAAGACCGGGACTAGCTGATCCGTCCTACAATGAGCAGTTCTTC | - | TRBJ2-1 | TRBV29-1 | TRBD2
CATPVSRSYNEQFF | TGTGCCACCCCCGTCTCACGCTCCTACAATGAGCAGTTCTTC | - | TRBJ2-1 | TRBV2 | -
CASSLGQGSNQPQHF | TGTGCCAGCAGCCTAGGACAGGGTTCCAATCAGCCCCAGCATTTT | - | TRBJ1-5 | TRBV7-9 | TRBD1
CASSSPGLGIRSNYGYTF | TGTGCCAGCAGCTCCCCAGGACTGGGAATCAGAAGTAACTATGGCTACACCTTC | - | TRBJ1-2 | TRBV7-9 | -
CASSHGRDTNTGELFF | TGTGCCAGCAGCCACGGCCGGGACACGAACACCGGGGAGCTGTTTTTT | few | TRBJ2-2 | TRBV4-2 | -
CASSLVGGTGTVNYEQYF | TGTGCCAGCAGCTTAGTAGGGGGAACCGGGACAGTAAACTACGAGCAGTACTTC | - | TRBJ2-7 | TRBV5-4 | TRBD1
CASSSTGLGANVLTF | TGTGCCAGCAGTTCGACAGGGCTAGGGGCCAACGTCCTGACTTTC | - | TRBJ2-6 | TRBV27 | TRBD1
CASDAHVGGSYNEQFF | TGTGCCAGCGATGCCCACGTCGGGGGGTCCTACAATGAGCAGTTCTTC | - | TRBJ2-1 | TRBV7-9 | TRBD2
CASTPTPPQDGYTF | TGTGCCAGCACCCCCACCCCCCCCCAGGATGGCTACACCTTC | - | TRBJ1-2 | TRBV7-2 | -
CASSFLISGGGGEQFF | TGTGCCAGCAGTTTTTTGATTAGCGGGGGGGGAGGTGAGCAGTTCTTC | - | TRBJ2-1 | TRBV28 | TRBD2
CASSLDLGGGEQYF | TGTGCCAGCAGCTTAGACCTGGGCGGGGGCGAGCAGTACTTC | once | TRBJ2-7 | TRBV7-2 | TRBD2
CASSLLAGELDSPLHF | TGTGCCAGCAGTTTACTGGCGGGGGAGTTAGATTCACCCCTCCACTTT | few | TRBJ1-6 | TRBV27 | -
CATSRRTPVNQPQHF | TGTGCCACCAGCAGAAGGACTCCTGTTAATCAGCCCCAGCATTTT | few | TRBJ1-5 | TRBV15 | -
CASSLDYEQYF | TGTGCCAGCAGCTTAGATTACGAGCAGTACTTC | few | TRBJ2-7 | TRBV7-9 | -
CASSPGWGGETQYF | TGCGCCAGCAGCCCCGGTTGGGGCGGCGAGACCCAGTACTTC | once | TRBJ2-5 | TRBV5-1 | -
CASSLAGGADTQYF | TGTGCCAGCAGTTTAGCGGGAGGGGCAGATACGCAGTATTTT | - | TRBJ2-3 | TRBV27 | TRBD2
CASSPNGGLYGYTF | TGTGCCAGCAGTCCAAATGGGGGCCTCTATGGCTACACCTTC | - | TRBJ1-2 | TRBV27 | -
CASSPRDLTKDTEAFF | TGTGCCAGTAGTCCAAGGGACTTAACAAAGGACACTGAAGCTTTCTTT | - | TRBJ1-1 | TRBV19 | -
CASSVTSGMGYEQYF | TGTGCCAGTAGTGTGACTAGCGGGATGGGTTACGAGCAGTACTTC | medium-sized | TRBJ2-7 | TRBV19 | TRBD2
CASSIVVSGQGEYEQYF | TGTGCCAGTAGTATAGTGGTCTCGGGACAGGGAGAATACGAGCAGTACTTC | - | TRBJ2-7 | TRBV19 | TRBD1
CASSHGASGDNEQFF | TGTGCCAGCAGCCACGGGGCTAGCGGAGACAATGAGCAGTTCTTC | few | TRBJ2-1 | TRBV7-8 | TRBD2
CASSPGTGGNQPQHF | TGTGCCAGCAGTCCCGGGACAGGGGGGAATCAGCCCCAGCATTTT | - | TRBJ1-5 | TRBV27 | TRBD1
CASRTGDTGELFF | TGTGCCAGCAGGACAGGGGACACCGGGGAGCTGTTTTTT | - | TRBJ2-2 | TRBV6-5 | TRBD1
CASSFESLNNEQFF | TGTGCCAGCAGCTTCGAATCGCTAAACAATGAGCAGTTCTTC | - | TRBJ2-1 | TRBV11-3 | -
CASSVASGETQYF | TGTGCCAGCAGCGTAGCTAGCGGGGAGACCCAGTACTTC | - | TRBJ2-5 | TRBV9 | TRBD2
CASSVLPGPPITEAFF | TGTGCCAGCAGCGTACTACCGGGTCCACCCATCACTGAAGCTTTCTTT | - | TRBJ1-1 | TRBV9 | -
CASSSSGLALQETQYF | TGTGCCAGCAGCTCCTCGGGACTAGCGTTACAAGAGACCCAGTACTTC | - | TRBJ2-5 | TRBV13 | TRBD2
CASSPPRASGSVHEQYF | TGTGCCAGCAGCCCACCGCGGGCTAGCGGGAGTGTCCACGAGCAGTACTTC | - | TRBJ2-7 | TRBV7-2 | TRBD2
CASSITAVIGYTF | TGTGCCAGTAGTATAACAGCAGTCATTGGCTACACCTTC | - | TRBJ1-2 | TRBV19 | -
CASSDPPGQTNTIYF | TGTGCCAGCAGCGACCCCCCGGGACAGACGAACACCATATATTTT | - | TRBJ1-3 | TRBV7-9 | TRBD1
CASSSMIYNEQFF | TGCGCCAGCAGCTCCATGATTTACAATGAGCAGTTCTTC | - | TRBJ2-1 | TRBV5-1 | -
CASSFSGEQFF | TGTGCCAGCAGCTTCTCCGGGGAGCAGTTCTTC | - | TRBJ2-1 | TRBV7-9 | -
CASRTGEQFF | TGTGCCAGCAGGACGGGGGAGCAGTTCTTC | - | TRBJ2-1 | TRBV2 | -
CASSQDGLVVSSYNEQFF | TGTGCCAGCAGCCAAGATGGGCTAGTTGTGAGCTCCTACAATGAGCAGTTCTTC | - | TRBJ2-1 | TRBV14 | -
CASSLNPGLYNSPLHF | TGTGCCAGCAGTCTCAATCCGGGATTATATAATTCACCCCTCCACTTT | - | TRBJ1-6 | TRBV27 | -
CASSLAYEQYF | TGTGCCAGCAGCTTGGCCTACGAGCAGTACTTC | - | TRBJ2-7 | TRBV5-6 | -
CASSEGRGSNQPQHF | TGTGCCAGCAGTGAAGGGAGGGGGAGCAATCAGCCCCAGCATTTT | few | TRBJ1-5 | TRBV2 | -
CASSQGRNRDNGYTF | TGCGCCAGCAGCCAAGGCCGAAATCGGGATAATGGCTACACCTTC | - | TRBJ1-2 | TRBV4-3 | -
CASSLAGRPYEQYF | TGTGCCAGCAGCTTGGCAGGGAGACCTTACGAGCAGTACTTC | - | TRBJ2-7 | TRBV4-2 | -
CASSHGQAPDGYTF | TGCGCCAGCAGCCACGGACAGGCTCCGGATGGCTACACCTTC | - | TRBJ1-2 | TRBV4-3 | TRBD1
CASSQQLTGGYGYTF | TGTGCCAGCAGTCAACAGCTTACGGGGGGCTATGGCTACACCTTC | - | TRBJ1-2 | TRBV27 | -
CASSAGRDTQYF | TGTGCCAGCAGTGCTGGACGCGATACGCAGTATTTT | - | TRBJ2-3 | TRBV9 | -